A single T cell receptor (beta chain) is shown here with its context. The CDR3 runs to 14 residues. CDR1 is SGHRS, CDR2 YFSETQ, per germline. V lost 0 bases to trimming and J lost 4 bases, with 10 bases between them. The data were obtained in a study of blood T cell repertoires in COVID-19. Data came from immunoSEQ multiplex PCR; TCRdb stores just in-frame clones and leaves some out. The repertoire includes roughly 72,000 clones, about nine tenths of them detected once, and about 2.5% sits in the top ten. The sequenced sample was peripheral blood. The chain carries TRBV5-1 and TRBJ1-1, with a tentative D call TRBD1 (6 bases). The receptor was derived from a human donor in a cohort sampled during active COVID-19. In nucleotides, the CDR3 is TGCGCCAGCAGCTTGGCAGGGGTAGGCACTGAAGCTTTCTTT. It encodes CASSLAGVGTEAFF.